A selection of T cell receptor beta chains follows, all from one sample in a study of blood T cell repertoires in COVID-19. Sequencing was performed with immunoSEQ multiplex PCR; in TCRdb, only in-frame clones are kept and a portion is missing. The data contain some 190,000 clones, 80% to 90% of them singletons. The sequencing input was peripheral blood. The receptors shown here come from a man aged 30-40 years with acute or convalescent COVID-19. CDR3s include the opening cysteine and the closing phenylalanine or tryptophan. The order of the fields is V gene, clone size, D gene, J gene, CDR3 protein, CDR3 DNA. The D gene is left open where the match is weak. Size is stated for part of the rows, as once, few or many counts, or as a class when the clone is expanded.

TRBV7-9,many,TRBD2,TRBJ2-2,CASSFGLGPQIGELFF,TGTGCCAGCAGCTTCGGACTAGGCCCCCAAATCGGGGAGCTGTTTTTT
TRBV30,few,TRBD1,TRBJ1-5,CAQGQGKGNQPQHF,TGTGCCCAAGGACAGGGAAAGGGCAATCAGCCCCAGCATTTT
TRBV6-5,.,.,TRBJ1-5,CASRLKYQGNQPQHF,TGTGCCAGCAGACTCAAGTACCAGGGCAATCAGCCCCAGCATTTT
TRBV5-4,.,.,TRBJ1-6,CASSGNTSNSPLHF,TGTGCCAGCTCAGGGAACACAAGTAATTCACCCCTCCACTTT
TRBV19,.,TRBD2,TRBJ2-3,CASSTSGRADTQYF,TGTGCCAGTAGTACAAGCGGGAGGGCAGATACGCAGTATTTT
TRBV19,.,TRBD1,TRBJ1-5,CASSTNNRGRLRRNQPQHF,TGTGCCAGTAGCACAAATAACAGGGGGCGCTTAAGGCGGAATCAGCCCCAGCATTTT
TRBV2,.,.,TRBJ1-2,CASSEVGGRGIYGYTF,TGTGCCAGCAGTGAGGTCGGGGGGCGCGGAATCTATGGCTACACCTTC
TRBV30,.,.,TRBJ1-6,CAWSTGVLNSPLHF,TGTGCCTGGTCAACCGGAGTGCTTAATTCACCCCTCCACTTT
TRBV2,once,TRBD2,TRBJ2-1,CATWGLARNNEQFF,TGTGCCACCTGGGGACTAGCGAGAAACAATGAGCAGTTCTTC
TRBV19,.,.,TRBJ1-2,CASSILDSSYGYTF,TGTGCCAGTAGTATTCTGGACAGTTCCTATGGCTACACCTTC
TRBV5-1,.,TRBD1,TRBJ2-1,CASSQTRGGAYNEQFF,TGCGCCAGCAGCCAGACAAGAGGGGGCGCTTACAATGAGCAGTTCTTC
TRBV19,.,TRBD1,TRBJ2-2,CASSPRQGRVPGELFF,TGTGCCAGTAGTCCCAGACAGGGAAGAGTCCCCGGGGAGCTGTTTTTT
TRBV7-8,.,TRBD2,TRBJ2-7,CASSQGGVTSGYEQYF,TGTGCCAGCAGCCAGGGCGGTGTGACTAGCGGCTACGAGCAGTACTTC
TRBV30,.,.,TRBJ2-1,CAWSVLYREGEQFF,TGTGCCTGGAGTGTACTGTACAGGGAGGGTGAGCAGTTCTTC
TRBV18,.,.,TRBJ1-2,CASSPRLDTVANYGYTF,TGTGCCAGCTCACCCCGATTAGACACAGTAGCTAACTATGGCTACACCTTC
TRBV5-1,.,.,TRBJ1-3,CASSSGGDTIYF,TGCGCCAGCAGCTCGGGGGGAGACACCATATATTTT
TRBV10-1,once,.,TRBJ1-1,CAEERVTTEAFF,TGCGCCGAGGAACGGGTAACGACTGAAGCTTTCTTT
TRBV30,.,TRBD1,TRBJ2-5,CAWDRGYQETQYF,TGTGCCTGGGACAGGGGGTACCAAGAGACCCAGTACTTC
TRBV2,.,.,TRBJ1-1,CASSEASVNTEAFF,TGTGCCAGCAGTGAAGCTAGTGTGAACACTGAAGCTTTCTTT
TRBV28,.,.,TRBJ1-3,CASTSQRGGSGNTIYF,TGTGCCAGCACCTCACAGCGGGGGGGCTCTGGAAACACCATATATTTT
TRBV5-6,.,TRBD1,TRBJ1-1,CASSPWTGAEAFF,TGTGCCAGCAGCCCCTGGACAGGGGCCGAAGCTTTCTTT
TRBV7-9,.,.,TRBJ1-3,CASIWSGGNTIYF,TGTGCCAGCATCTGGTCCGGGGGAAACACCATATATTTT
TRBV6-5,.,.,TRBJ2-7,CASSYSRKQEQYF,TGTGCCAGCAGTTACTCGAGAAAACAGGAGCAGTACTTC
TRBV7-3,.,TRBD1,TRBJ1-2,CASSLRATGEGYTF,TGTGCCAGCAGCTTACGCGCGACAGGGGAAGGCTACACCTTC
TRBV29-1,.,.,TRBJ2-6,CSGGGQFFSGANVLTF,TGCAGCGGTGGCGGGCAGTTCTTCTCTGGGGCCAACGTCCTGACTTTC
TRBV11-2,.,.,TRBJ2-7,CASSLVSLPSWYEQYF,TGTGCCAGCAGCTTAGTTTCATTACCTAGTTGGTACGAGCAGTACTTC
TRBV28,.,.,TRBJ1-2,CASSSTPRQETCTF,TGTGCCAGCAGCTCCACCCCTCGACAGGAAACTTGCACCTTC
TRBV27,.,TRBD1,TRBJ2-1,CASSPWDRGGSEQFF,TGTGCCAGCAGTCCGTGGGACAGGGGAGGCTCTGAGCAGTTCTTC
TRBV18,.,.,TRBJ2-5,CASSPPNLIETQYF,TGTGCCAGCTCACCACCGAACTTAATAGAGACCCAGTACTTC
TRBV27,few,TRBD1,TRBJ1-1,CASRTYPPGQGGEMNTEAFF,TGTGCCAGCAGAACATATCCACCGGGACAGGGAGGAGAGATGAACACTGAAGCTTTCTTT
TRBV5-1,.,TRBD1,TRBJ1-1,CASSIGQGGTEAFF,TGCGCCAGCAGCATCGGACAGGGGGGCACTGAAGCTTTCTTT
TRBV7-8,.,.,TRBJ1-1,CASSLMIRGGEAFF,TGTGCCAGCAGCTTGATGATTCGAGGGGGTGAAGCTTTCTTT
TRBV18,once,TRBD1,TRBJ2-2,CASSTGQGTTGELFF,TGTGCCAGCTCAACGGGACAGGGGACCACCGGGGAGCTGTTTTTT
TRBV5-6,.,TRBD1,TRBJ2-7,CASQGAAYEQYF,TGTGCCAGCCAGGGGGCTGCCTACGAGCAGTACTTC
TRBV5-5,.,TRBD2,TRBJ2-7,CASSLHTSGSFVYEQYF,TGTGCCAGCAGCTTACACACTAGCGGGAGTTTCGTTTACGAGCAGTACTTC
TRBV7-3,.,TRBD2,TRBJ2-2,CASSLMTAGFSGELFF,TGTGCCAGCAGCTTAATGACAGCGGGGTTTTCCGGGGAGCTGTTTTTT
TRBV6-6,.,TRBD2,TRBJ2-7,CASSGTSGLLEQYF,TGTGCCAGCAGTGGGACTAGCGGACTTCTCGAGCAGTACTTC
TRBV5-1,once,TRBD2,TRBJ2-1,CASSLVASGFSYNEQFF,TGCGCCAGCAGCTTGGTGGCTAGCGGGTTCTCCTACAATGAGCAGTTCTTC
TRBV5-1,.,.,TRBJ1-2,CASSLVRGSQGYTF,TGCGCCAGCAGCTTGGTCAGGGGATCTCAAGGCTACACCTTC
TRBV28,once,.,TRBJ2-4,CASRPGQNKNIQYF,TGTGCCAGCAGACCCGGACAGAATAAAAACATTCAGTACTTC
TRBV4-2,.,TRBD1,TRBJ1-5,CASSPSRGLSNQPQHF,TGTGCCAGCAGCCCATCCAGGGGGCTTAGCAATCAGCCCCAGCATTTT
TRBV21-1,.,.,TRBJ1-5,CASSKARRGNSNQPQHF,TGTGCCAGCAGCAAAGCGCGTAGGGGGAATAGCAATCAGCCCCAGCATTTT
TRBV19,.,.,TRBJ2-1,CASGRGAYNEQFF,TGTGCCAGTGGACGGGGAGCCTACAATGAGCAGTTCTTC